This record looks at one TCR beta chain sequence and its context. Trimming cost V 4 bases and J 1 base; bases outside gene matches: 8. Germline V gene lookup returns CDR1 SGHNT and CDR2 YYREEE (reference sequence). The CDR3 length is 18 residues. The data were produced by immunoSEQ multiplex PCR, yet TCRdb's version contains in-frame clones alone and is incomplete. The sample contains 100,000 to 150,000 clones, approximately 91% of which appear only once. These data originate in a study of control samples from healthy donors and cancer patients. The specimen was blood. The sequence derives from a man aged 45 to 65 in good health. The chain recombines TRBV5-4 with TRBJ2-4, with TRBD2 matching 13 bases. CDR3 sequence: CASSRTSGGANAKNIQYF. The CDR3 coding sequence is TGTGCCAGCAGCCGGACTAGCGGGGGAGCCAACGCCAAAAACATTCAGTACTTC.